The sequence of this T cell receptor (beta chain) was determined in a study of Ad26.COV2.S vaccination and SARS-CoV-2 variants. The wider study: Intramuscular Ad26.COV2.S doses were given once or twice, 56 days apart.

This clone was detected only once. Treatment noted: around 19 received Ad26.COV2.S at low or high dose, single or two shots; about 5 received placebo; per-sample allocation not given. Sampling took place 63 days after the first vaccine or placebo injection. An adult donor aged 18-55 years was enrolled in Boston. The table came from immunoSEQ multiplex PCR; TCRdb's copy has only in-frame clones and leaves some out. The sample contains roughly 420,000 clones, roughly 89% of which appear only once. The TCR originated in a person aged 18-65 years who received the Ad26.COV2.S COVID-19 vaccine or a placebo. The material sequenced was peripheral blood, taken in a trial of Ad26.COV2.S vaccine versus placebo.

The CDR3 here is CASIRDFLQKYNEQFF. The CDR3 DNA follows: TGTGCCAGCATCAGGGACTTCCTTCAGAAATACAATGAGCAGTTCTTC. V is TRBV5-5 and J is TRBJ2-1, with a possible D match to TRBD2 (6 bases). Germline CDR1 reads SGHKS; CDR2 reads YYEKEE (reference sequence). V shed 6 bases and J shed 4 bases, with 20 bases lying between them. CDR3 size: 16 residues.